A selection of T cell receptor beta chains follows, all from one sample in a study of OX40 agonist ivuxolimab in advanced cancers. Method: immunoSEQ multiplex PCR; TCRdb's copy keeps in-frame clones and lacks some. Counted here are approximately 73,000 clones, roughly 87% occurring once; the ten biggest clones make up 1.3%. Sequenced material: CD4+ or CD8+ T cells sorted from blood, taken in a trial of the OX40 agonist ivuxolimab. The source is an adult with an advanced solid tumor such as melanoma, head and neck, liver or kidney cancer. CDR3s include the opening cysteine and the closing phenylalanine or tryptophan. A D gene is named only where the DNA matches it firmly. Rows give clone size only sometimes, using once, few, many, or a class for an expanded clone.

D: .
V: TRBV4-2
J: TRBJ1-5
size: .
CDR3: CASSFREGSNQPQHF
DNA: TGTGCCAGCAGCTTCCGGGAGGGCAGCAATCAGCCCCAGCATTTT

D: .
V: TRBV7-8
J: TRBJ2-7
size: .
CDR3: CASSFTAGRHEQYF
DNA: TGTGCCAGCAGCTTTACGGCGGGAAGGCACGAGCAGTACTTC

D: .
V: TRBV5-1
J: TRBJ2-7
size: .
CDR3: CASSSSDGLFHEQYF
DNA: TGCGCCAGCAGCAGCTCGGACGGCCTTTTCCACGAGCAGTACTTC

D: .
V: TRBV19
J: TRBJ1-2
size: .
CDR3: CASNPQRQTFYGYTF
DNA: TGTGCCAGTAACCCCCAAAGACAGACTTTCTATGGCTACACCTTC

D: TRBD1
V: TRBV6-1
J: TRBJ2-1
size: .
CDR3: CASSARTGGRSYEQFF
DNA: TGTGCCAGCAGTGCCCGGACAGGAGGCAGGTCATATGAGCAGTTCTTC

D: .
V: TRBV12-5
J: TRBJ1-5
size: few
CDR3: CASVRDGLNQPQHF
DNA: TGTGCTAGTGTAAGGGACGGACTAAATCAGCCCCAGCATTTT

D: .
V: TRBV27
J: TRBJ1-2
size: few
CDR3: CASSALTRGDGYTF
DNA: TGTGCCAGCAGTGCCCTCACAAGGGGTGATGGCTACACCTTC

D: .
V: TRBV30
J: TRBJ1-3
size: .
CDR3: CAWRPPGNTIYF
DNA: TGTGCCTGGAGACCTCCTGGAAACACCATATATTTT

D: .
V: TRBV19
J: TRBJ2-7
size: .
CDR3: CASSIRPFFGEQYF
DNA: TGTGCCAGTAGTATTAGGCCGTTTTTCGGGGAGCAGTACTTC

D: TRBD1
V: TRBV19
J: TRBJ2-7
size: .
CDR3: CASSTSGTGVREQYF
DNA: TGTGCCAGTAGTACCTCCGGGACAGGGGTTAGAGAGCAGTACTTC

D: TRBD2
V: TRBV27
J: TRBJ2-7
size: few
CDR3: CASKRLAGGGYEQYF
DNA: TGTGCCAGCAAAAGACTAGCGGGGGGAGGCTACGAGCAGTACTTC

D: TRBD2
V: TRBV30
J: TRBJ2-5
size: .
CDR3: CAWNPGLAGLETQYF
DNA: TGTGCCTGGAACCCGGGACTAGCGGGATTGGAGACCCAGTACTTC

D: TRBD2
V: TRBV7-7
J: TRBJ2-1
size: .
CDR3: CASSLDPSGHNEQFF
DNA: TGTGCTAGCAGCTTAGATCCTAGCGGTCACAATGAGCAGTTCTTC

D: .
V: TRBV6-6
J: TRBJ2-5
size: .
CDR3: CAISRDLQETQYF
DNA: TGTGCCATCAGCAGAGACCTCCAAGAGACCCAGTACTTC

D: .
V: TRBV27
J: TRBJ2-7
size: .
CDR3: CASSPRQFSYEQYF
DNA: TGTGCCAGCAGTCCCCGACAGTTCTCCTACGAGCAGTACTTC

D: TRBD2
V: TRBV7-9
J: TRBJ2-7
size: once
CDR3: CASSLSGGEQYF
DNA: TGTGCCAGCAGCTTAAGCGGGGGCGAGCAGTACTTC

D: .
V: TRBV4-1
J: TRBJ1-5
size: .
CDR3: CASSQDVPNQPQHF
DNA: TGCGCCAGCAGCCAAGATGTACCTAATCAGCCCCAGCATTTT

D: TRBD2
V: TRBV5-8
J: TRBJ2-2
size: .
CDR3: CASSRGGLAVSTGELFF
DNA: TGTGCCAGCAGCCGAGGGGGACTAGCGGTTTCCACCGGGGAGCTGTTTTTT

D: .
V: TRBV7-6
J: TRBJ2-2
size: .
CDR3: CASRRAQGPNTGELFF
DNA: TGTGCCAGCAGGAGGGCGCAGGGCCCGAACACCGGGGAGCTGTTTTTT

D: .
V: TRBV7-3
J: TRBJ2-2
size: .
CDR3: CASSLTSGNTGELFF
DNA: TGTGCCAGCAGCTTAACTAGCGGGAACACCGGGGAGCTGTTTTTT

D: TRBD2
V: TRBV7-8
J: TRBJ2-1
size: .
CDR3: CASSSGLAGGLGEQFF
DNA: TGTGCCAGCAGCTCGGGACTAGCGGGGGGGCTGGGGGAGCAGTTCTTC

D: TRBD1
V: TRBV27
J: TRBJ2-5
size: .
CDR3: CASSRRDRGRRETQYF
DNA: TGTGCCAGCAGTCGCCGGGACAGGGGGCGTCGAGAGACCCAGTACTTC

D: .
V: TRBV18
J: TRBJ1-4
size: .
CDR3: CASSPYQGATNEKLFF
DNA: TGTGCCAGCTCACCGTACCAGGGCGCAACTAATGAAAAACTGTTTTTT

D: .
V: TRBV30
J: TRBJ1-5
size: .
CDR3: CASTAGPLGSQPQHF
DNA: TGTGCCTCTACCGCGGGACCACTAGGAAGTCAGCCCCAGCATTTT

D: TRBD1
V: TRBV7-8
J: TRBJ1-2
size: .
CDR3: CASSLGPGGGYTF
DNA: TGTGCCAGCAGCTTAGGGCCAGGGGGTGGCTACACCTTC